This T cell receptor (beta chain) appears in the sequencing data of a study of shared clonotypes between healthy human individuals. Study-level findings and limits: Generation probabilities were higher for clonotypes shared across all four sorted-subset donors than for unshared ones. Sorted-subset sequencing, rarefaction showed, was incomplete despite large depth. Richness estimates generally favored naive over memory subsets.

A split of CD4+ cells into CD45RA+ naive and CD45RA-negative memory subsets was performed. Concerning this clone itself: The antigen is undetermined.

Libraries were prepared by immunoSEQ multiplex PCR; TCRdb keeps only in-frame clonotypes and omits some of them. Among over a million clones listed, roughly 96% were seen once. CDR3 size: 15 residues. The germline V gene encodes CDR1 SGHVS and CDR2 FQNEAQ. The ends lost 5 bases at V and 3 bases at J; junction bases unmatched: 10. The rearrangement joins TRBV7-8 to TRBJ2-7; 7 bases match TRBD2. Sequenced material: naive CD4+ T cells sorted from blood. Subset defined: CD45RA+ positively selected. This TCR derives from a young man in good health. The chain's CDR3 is CASSLEGGAGYEQYF. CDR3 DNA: TGTGCCAGCAGCCTCGAGGGAGGGGCAGGCTACGAGCAGTACTTC.